Listed here are 25 T cell receptor beta chains from one sample, sequenced in a study of OX40 agonist ivuxolimab in advanced cancers. Profiling relied on immunoSEQ multiplex PCR, and the TCRdb table lists in-frame clones only, not all of them. The profile shows 95,000 to 100,000 clones, around 83% of them singletons. The sequences come from CD4+ or CD8+ T cells sorted from blood, collected in a trial of the OX40 agonist ivuxolimab. The receptor source for this set is an adult with an advanced solid tumor such as melanoma, head and neck, liver or kidney cancer.

The genes are TRBV19 and TRBJ1-1; 9 nucleotides match TRBD1. V lost 2 bases and J lost 2; bases outside the gene matches: 3. CDR3 length equals 15 residues. Germline-derived CDR1 and CDR2 are LNHDA and SQIVND (reference sequence). The CDR3 DNA reads as TGTGCCAGTAGTATAAGGGGACAGGGTAACACTGAAGCTTTCTTT. It codes for CASSIRGQGNTEAFF.

This clone was observed a few times. The rearrangement uses TRBV27 and TRBJ2-3; D may be TRBD1 or TRBD2 (5 bases each). The germline gives CDR1 MNHEY, CDR2 SMNVEV (reference sequence). V lost 6 bases and J lost 1, with 14 bases in between. The CDR3 length is 15 residues. CDR3 protein: CASRSGTIRTDTQYF. The DNA of the CDR3 is TGTGCCAGCAGGTCCGGGACGATCCGCACAGATACGCAGTATTTT.

This clone has more than one count but fewer than ten. This rearrangement joins TRBV7-9 to TRBJ1-2; tentatively, D is TRBD1 (5 bases). Germline V gene lookup returns CDR1 SEHNR and CDR2 FQNEAQ (reference sequence). CDR3 length: 14 residues. V was shortened by 5 bases and J by 0 bases, with 10 bases between the two germline ends. The CDR3 reads CASSRDLPNYGYTF. The CDR3 coding sequence is TGTGCCAGCAGCAGGGACCTCCCTAACTATGGCTACACCTTC.

This sequence joins TRBV6-5 and TRBJ1-2; perhaps TRBD1 as D (6 bases). The germline gives CDR1 MNHEY, CDR2 SVGAGI. CDR3 size: 15 residues. Trimming took off 5 bases at V and 0 bases at J, with 13 bases between the two ends. In nucleotides, the CDR3 is TGTGCCAGCAGTGCCCACAGGGTCCCTAACTATGGCTACACCTTC. It translates to CASSAHRVPNYGYTF.

CDR3 nucleotides: TGTGCCAGCAGCACGGGGGCCCTCTACGAGCAGTACTTC. It specifies CASSTGALYEQYF. The V gene is TRBV2, the J gene TRBJ2-7, with D perhaps being TRBD1 or TRBD2 (6 bases each). V was trimmed by 6 bases and J by 3 bases, leaving 12 bases between them. The germline V gene encodes CDR1 SNHLY and CDR2 FYNNEI. There are 13 residues in the CDR3.

The chain combines TRBV7-2 with TRBJ2-2; 10 bases map to TRBD2. CDR1 and CDR2 from the germline V gene are SGHTA and FQGNSA. With V trimmed by 9 bases and J by 5 bases, 9 bases remained unmatched. The CDR3 covers 15 residues. The CDR3 DNA sequence: TGTGCCAGTACAGCGGGAGGGTTGGGGACCGGGGAGCTGTTTTTT. Amino acids: CASTAGGLGTGELFF.

A remark on this clone: Other DNA sequences in the sample encode the same CDR3. The chain combines TRBV11-2 with TRBJ2-7; 11 bases match TRBD1. The CDR3 length is 16 residues. Germline CDR1 SGHAT, CDR2 FQNNGV. V was clipped by 5 bases and J by 2 bases; unmatched bases: 8. This chain's CDR3 is CASSHLRDRGTYEQYF. The CDR3 bases are TGTGCCAGCAGCCACCTCCGGGACAGGGGGACCTACGAGCAGTACTTC.

The rearrangement links TRBV9 to TRBJ2-2, with a possible D match to TRBD1 (5 bases). CDR1 is SGDLS, CDR2 YYNGEE, per germline. The V end was cut by 4 bases, the J end by 5 bases, with 15 bases between. The CDR3 is 15 amino acids. The CDR3 spells CASSPRAGRTGELFF. Written as DNA, the CDR3 is TGTGCCAGCAGCCCCCGGGCAGGGCGAACCGGGGAGCTGTTTTTT.

The J gene is TRBJ1-5, the V gene TRBV7-2; 8 bases fit TRBD1. The V gene end was trimmed by 1 base and the J gene end by 4 bases; junction bases not matched to a gene: 3. CDR1 is SGHTA, CDR2 FQGNSA, per germline. The CDR3 length is 15 residues. For the CDR3, the DNA is TGTGCCAGCAGCTTAGTCAGACAGGGGAATCAGCCCCAGCATTTT. It translates to CASSLVRQGNQPQHF.

V is TRBV6-1 and J is TRBJ2-7; 8 bases line up with TRBD2. The CDR3 loop spans 16 amino acids. V dropped 1 base and J dropped 2; count of bases not matched to a gene: 7. Germline CDR1 is MNHNS and CDR2 is SASEGT. CDR3 sequence reads: CASSEVQAGVTYEQYF. CDR3 DNA: TGTGCCAGCAGTGAAGTCCAAGCGGGAGTTACCTACGAGCAGTACTTC.

This sequence joins TRBV27 and TRBJ2-3; D not resolved. Trimming took off 5 bases at V and 2 bases at J, with 5 bases between the two ends. CDR3 length equals 12 residues. Germline assignment: CDR1 MNHEY and CDR2 SMNVEV (reference sequence). CDR3 amino acids: CASSRYTDTQYF. For the CDR3, the DNA is TGTGCCAGCAGTCGCTACACAGATACGCAGTATTTT.

The CDR3 loop reads CASSPGLSSGNTIYF. CDR3 DNA sequence: TGTGCCAGCTCACCAGGCCTGAGCTCTGGAAACACCATATATTTT. V gene TRBV18 combines with J gene TRBJ1-3; D not certain. The CDR3 is 15 residues long. Per germline, CDR1 KGHSH and CDR2 LQKENI. V was cut by 2 bases and J by 0 bases, with 8 bases left in between.

A few counts support this clone. This chain links TRBV5-5 with TRBJ2-3; a weak D match, TRBD2 (5 bases). The CDR3 sequence is 16 residues long. CDR1 SGHKS and CDR2 YYEKEE come from the germline V gene (reference sequence). Deletions cut 4 bases from V and 5 bases from J, with 20 bases between. This chain's CDR3 is CASSHSGISAGDTQYF. The CDR3 coding sequence is TGTGCCAGCAGCCATTCCGGGATCTCGGCGGGAGATACGCAGTATTTT.

The gene calls are TRBV19 and TRBJ1-1; 9 nucleotides line up with TRBD1. V shed 6 bases, J shed 5 bases, and the junction held 10 bases outside the gene matches. The CDR3 length is 15 residues. CDR1 and CDR2 from the germline V gene are LNHDA and SQIVND (reference sequence). Here the CDR3 reads CASSVPGTGFTEAFF. CDR3 nucleotides: TGTGCCAGTAGCGTGCCCGGGACAGGGTTTACTGAAGCTTTCTTT.

This rearrangement joins TRBV2 to TRBJ2-3, with TRBD1 matching over 10 bases. This CDR3 comprises 14 residues. Per the germline V gene, CDR1 is SNHLY and CDR2 is FYNNEI. With V trimmed by 6 bases and J by 3 bases, 3 bases remained unmatched. CDR3 region: CASRVGQGTDTQYF. The CDR3 DNA sequence: TGTGCCAGCAGGGTGGGACAGGGGACAGATACGCAGTATTTT. Using reference TRBV2 and TRBJ2-3 for the parts outside the CDR3, the full variable domain is EPEVTQTPSHQVTQMGQEVILRCVPISNHLYFYWYRQILGQKVEFLVSFYNNEISEKSEIFDDQFSVERPDGSNFTLKIRSTKLEDSAMYFCASRVGQGTDTQYFGPGTRLTVL.

The rearrangement joins TRBV6-5 to TRBJ1-3; tentatively, D is TRBD1 (6 bases). Germline V CDR1 and CDR2: MNHEY, SVGAGI. Trimming shortened V by 7 bases and J by 0 bases, and 13 bases separated the two germline ends. There are 15 residues in the CDR3. The CDR3 sequence: CASKTPDSSGNTIYF. The DNA for the CDR3 is TGTGCCAGCAAAACCCCGGACAGCTCTGGAAACACCATATATTTT.

The gene calls are TRBV7-3 and TRBJ1-2, with 9 bases identical to TRBD1. Trimming at V came to 5 bases and at J to 3 bases, leaving 7 bases not matched to a gene. Germline V gene lookup returns CDR1 SGHTA and CDR2 FQGTGA. The CDR3 has 15 amino acids. CDR3 protein: CASSITGTGYYGYTF. CDR3 DNA sequence: TGTGCCAGCAGCATTACCGGGACAGGGTACTATGGCTACACCTTC.

The V gene is TRBV5-6, the J gene TRBJ2-1, with D unclear. CDR1 and CDR2 from the germline V gene are SGHDT and YYEEEE. This CDR3 has 16 residues. V shed 3 bases and J shed 0 bases, with 13 bases lying between them. The CDR3 nucleotides are TGTGCCAGCAGCTATATCGTCGTGAGCTCCTACAATGAGCAGTTCTTC. Amino acids: CASSYIVVSSYNEQFF.

The chain combines TRBV6-1 with TRBJ1-5; D is ambiguous. V dropped 3 bases and J dropped 9 bases, with 12 bases sitting between them. Germline V lookup: CDR1 MNHNS, CDR2 SASEGT. This CDR3 contains 13 residues. The CDR3 region has the DNA TGTGCCAGCAGTGATGTGGCCCTCCGGCCCCAGCATTTT. It translates to CASSDVALRPQHF.

The chain employs TRBV6-5 and TRBJ1-1, with 7 bases that match TRBD1. Germline assignment: CDR1 MNHEY and CDR2 SVGAGI. Trimming cost V 2 bases and J 0 bases; bases outside gene matches: 3. This CDR3 has 15 amino acids. Here the CDR3 reads CASSYQGGMNTEAFF. In DNA form, the CDR3 reads TGTGCCAGCAGTTACCAGGGGGGGATGAACACTGAAGCTTTCTTT.

This clone was seen more than once but under ten times. The chain combines TRBV19 with TRBJ2-3; D possibly matches TRBD1 or TRBD2 (5 bases each). V lost 6 bases and J 12 bases, leaving 19 bases between the germline ends. CDR3 length: 13 residues. Germline CDR1 reads LNHDA; CDR2 reads SQIVND (reference sequence). For the CDR3, the DNA is TGTGCCAGTAGCCCGAGCCGGGACGTAGGACAGTATTTT. Amino acid sequence: CASSPSRDVGQYF.

V usage is TRBV19 and J usage is TRBJ2-3, with 8 bases fitting TRBD2. The germline gives CDR1 LNHDA, CDR2 SQIVND (reference sequence). This CDR3 spans 14 amino acids. V trimming: 6 bases; J trimming: 1 base; junction bases outside the gene matches: 3. The CDR3 bases are TGTGCCAGTAGCCCAGCGGGGGGCACAGATACGCAGTATTTT. As protein: CASSPAGGTDTQYF.

This clone was seen a few times. The gene calls are TRBV6-6 and TRBJ1-3; D may be TRBD1 (5 bases). Trimming left V 5 bases short and J 3 bases short, with 14 bases between. The V gene's germline CDR1 is MNHNY and CDR2 SVGAGI (reference sequence). This CDR3 region has 15 residues. The CDR3 DNA sequence: TGTGCCAGCAGTCCCACAGGCTCCCGTGGAAACACCATATATTTT. Translating gives CASSPTGSRGNTIYF.

The rearrangement links TRBV5-4 to TRBJ2-3; TRBD2 is a possible D gene (5 bases). V lost 10 bases and J 0 bases, leaving 18 bases between the germline ends. This CDR3 contains 15 residues. Looked up from germline, CDR1 is SGHNT and CDR2 is YYREEE (reference sequence). This chain's CDR3 is CAGAEGSHSTDTQYF. The CDR3 nucleotides are TGTGCCGGAGCAGAGGGCTCCCATAGCACAGATACGCAGTATTTT.

The CDR3: CASSLGQGVGEQFF. The CDR3 DNA sequence: TGTGCCAGCAGCTTAGGACAGGGAGTGGGTGAGCAGTTCTTC. The chain combines TRBV7-7 with TRBJ2-1; 7 bases agree with TRBD1. CDR3 size: 14 residues. Trimming took 1 base from V and 9 from J; bases not matched to a gene: 6. Per germline, CDR1 SSHAT and CDR2 FNYEAQ (reference sequence).